Listed here are 14 T cell receptor beta chains from one sample, sequenced in a study of T-cell reconstitution after alpha-beta-depleted transplantation in children (dated by TCRdb to about 2016). The treatment or condition label corresponds to: allogeneic hematopoietic cell transplantation with graft depleted of TCRalphabeta T cells and CD19 B cells. Libraries were built with PCR. The listed sequencing device is Illumina HiSeq 2500. TCR library preparation used molecular barcoding, with unique molecular identifiers applied to normalize quantification of the TCRbeta repertoire. TCRdb trimmed public reads at Q25 via fastp, called clones via MiXCR and kept in-frame beta chains. Rows are unified per CDR3 protein, each entry keeping the most common DNA and genes. For this sample the table gives over 100,000 distinct CDR3 sequences, of which approximately 10% were detected only once. The top ten clonotypes cover approximately 36% of the sample.

The source was PBMCs, collected before TCRalphabeta/CD19-depleted stem cell transplant. The source is a boy between 2 and 10 years old with acute lymphoblastic leukemia, due to receive a stem cell transplant.

The chain links TRBV28 to TRBJ2-2; 8 nucleotides match TRBD1. The trim removed 4 bases at V and 5 bases at J, leaving 9 bases unmatched. CDR1 is MDHEN and CDR2 is SYDVKM in the germline V gene. The CDR3 is 16 residues long. The CDR3 DNA sequence: TGTGCCAGCAGTTCGTGGACAGGGAGACGGACCGGGGAGCTGTTTTTT. It encodes CASSSWTGRRTGELFF.

With respect to this clonotype: At one end the junction does not follow the germline gene, possibly because of a read error. The genes are TRBV7-7 and TRBJ1-1; D is ambiguous. Germline V lookup: CDR1 SSHAT, CDR2 FNYEAQ (reference sequence). CDR3 length: 13 amino acids. CDR3 DNA sequence: TGTGCTAGCAGCGCGGACCGGAACACTGAAGCTTTCTTT. It is translated as CASSADRNTEAFF.

This clonotype was counted many times. V gene TRBV5-5 combines with J gene TRBJ2-1; D is ambiguous. V lost 1 base and J lost 6, with 8 bases in between. Germline V CDR1 and CDR2: SGHKS, YYEKEE (reference sequence). The CDR3 runs to 13 residues. The CDR3 loop is CASSLFSLNEQFF. Written as DNA, the CDR3 is TGTGCCAGCAGCTTGTTTAGCCTCAATGAGCAGTTCTTC.

This clonotype came up a few times. The V call is TRBV11-2, the J call TRBJ1-1; possibly TRBD1 for D (6 bases). The ends were cut back, 3 bases at V and 4 bases at J, with 24 bases in the middle. The CDR3 spans 18 residues. Per the germline V gene, CDR1 is SGHAT and CDR2 is FQNNGV. CDR3 amino acids: CASSFYRPQNRVPTEAFF. In DNA, the CDR3 is TGTGCCAGCAGCTTCTATCGCCCCCAAAACAGGGTACCCACTGAAGCTTTCTTT.

The chain couples TRBV10-2 to TRBJ2-1; D might be TRBD2 (6 bases). The CDR3 runs 18 residues. Trimming stripped 7 bases from V and 9 bases from J, with 31 bases between. Germline CDR1 WSHSY, CDR2 SAAADI. CDR3 coding DNA: TGCGCCAGCATCCCACGGGCGACTAGTTTCACCCATTCCGGTGAGCAGTTCTTC. Encoded protein: CASIPRATSFTHSGEQFF.

The chain combines TRBV14 with TRBJ2-1; D not certain. The CDR3 length is 15 residues. Germline V CDR1 and CDR2: SGHDN, FVKESK. The V and J ends lost 1 base and 4 bases respectively, with 11 bases between them. CDR3: CASSQVPSWYNEQFF. The DNA of the CDR3 is TGTGCCAGCAGCCAAGTCCCCAGTTGGTACAATGAGCAGTTCTTC.

This clonotype was detected only a few times. The chain carries TRBV11-2 and TRBJ1-1; no reliable D call. Germline-derived CDR1 and CDR2 are SGHAT and FQNNGV. Trimming removed 5 bases from V and 1 base from J, with 14 bases in between. CDR3 length: 15 residues. The CDR3 DNA sequence: TGTGCCAGCAGCCCAGGACTGATAGCGAACACTGAAGCTTTCTTT. Protein product: CASSPGLIANTEAFF.

In its sample, this clonotype was seen a few times. This chain connects TRBV5-1 to TRBJ1-2; D perhaps matches TRBD1 (5 bases). CDR1 and CDR2 (germline): SGHRS, YFSETQ. The germline V and J ends were trimmed by 0 bases and 7 bases, with 13 bases remaining between them. The CDR3 totals 14 residues. The chain's CDR3 is CASSLDSLGLGYTF. CDR3 nucleotides: TGCGCCAGCAGCTTGGACAGTCTGGGGCTTGGCTACACCTTC. The full variable domain, completed using reference TRBV5-1 and TRBJ1-2, is KAGVTQTPRYLIKTRGQQVTLSCSPISGHRSVSWYQQTPGQGLQFLFEYFSETQRNKGNFPGRFSGRQFSNSRSEMNVSTLELGDSALYLCASSLDSLGLGYTFGSGTRLTVV.

This clonotype appeared many times. The DNA of the CDR3 is TGCGCCAGCAGCCCCCCCCGGGGCTACAATGAGCAGTTCTTC. Translation gives CASSPPRGYNEQFF. This chain connects TRBV5-1 to TRBJ2-1, with D maybe TRBD2 (5 bases). The CDR3 covers 14 residues. The germline V gene has CDR1 SGHRS and CDR2 YFSETQ. V was clipped by 4 bases and J by 3 bases, with 11 bases between them.

This clonotype was seen a few times. The chain combines TRBV12-3 or TRBV12-4 with TRBJ2-4, with 9 bases identical to TRBD1. Unmatched junction bases numbered 7, after V lost 7 bases and J lost 3 bases. This CDR3 has 15 amino acids. CDR3 DNA: TGTGCCAGCACCTCGGGACAGGGAGTCAAAAACATTCAGTACTTC. Its protein product is CASTSGQGVKNIQYF.

In its sample, this clonotype was seen many times. V usage is TRBV20-1 and J usage is TRBJ1-1; TRBD1 is a possible D gene (6 bases). Germline V gene lookup returns CDR1 DFQATT and CDR2 SNEGSKA (reference sequence). V was shortened by 5 bases and J by 3 bases, with 10 bases between the two germline ends. The CDR3 has 12 amino acids. The CDR3: CSARRTDTEAFF. CDR3 nucleotides: TGCAGTGCTCGTAGGACAGACACTGAAGCTTTCTTT.

The genes are TRBV4-1 and TRBJ2-2, with 7 bases aligning to TRBD1. This CDR3 has 16 amino acids. Germline V lookup: CDR1 MGHRA, CDR2 YSYEKL. V was pared by 0 bases and J by 7 bases, with 8 bases of the junction left unmatched. The CDR3 loop reads CASSQELQGWNGELFF. CDR3 coding DNA: TGCGCCAGCAGCCAAGAGTTACAGGGGTGGAACGGGGAGCTGTTTTTT.

A note on this clonotype: One junction end does not reproduce the germline sequence, and a read error may be involved. J is TRBJ2-1 and V is TRBV12-3 or TRBV12-4; D gene ambiguous. CDR3 length: 12 residues. This chain's CDR3 is CASSLVPVPGIF. For the CDR3, the DNA is TGTGCCAGCAGTTTAGTCCCCGTGCCTGGGATCTTC.

There are many counts of this clonotype. The chain combines TRBV20-1 with TRBJ1-1, with 8 bases identical to TRBD1. This CDR3 is 16 amino acids long. CDR1 and CDR2 (germline): DFQATT, SNEGSKA (reference sequence). Unmatched junction bases numbered 11, after V lost 5 bases and J lost 0 bases. The CDR3 nucleotides are TGCAGTGCTCGGACGCCGGGACAGGAAATGAACACTGAAGCTTTCTTT. Protein product: CSARTPGQEMNTEAFF.